These T cell receptor beta chains were read from a single sample in a study of Ad26.COV2.S vaccination and SARS-CoV-2 variants. Measured with immunoSEQ multiplex PCR; TCRdb has only the in-frame clones, and not every one. The top ten hold approximately 2% of the sample, which has some 340,000 clones, about 82% seen once. The specimen was peripheral blood, collected in a trial of Ad26.COV2.S vaccine versus placebo. Source of these receptors: a person aged 18 to 65 who received the Ad26.COV2.S COVID-19 vaccine or a placebo. CDR3s include the opening cysteine and the closing phenylalanine or tryptophan. Each record gives: J gene, V gene, clone size, D gene, CDR3 protein, CDR3 DNA. D genes are given only for firm matches. Some rows have no size entry. The others give once, few or many, or a class for an expanded clone.

TRBJ2-5 TRBV2 NA NA CASSGGGQETQYF TGTGCCAGCAGTGGTGGGGGCCAAGAGACCCAGTACTTC
TRBJ2-7 TRBV6-6 NA TRBD1 CASSYSGTGLYEQYF TGTGCCAGCAGTTACTCGGGGACAGGCCTCTACGAGCAGTACTTC
TRBJ1-2 TRBV11-2 once TRBD1 CASSFRDSRGYTF TGTGCCAGCAGCTTTCGGGACAGTCGTGGCTACACCTTC
TRBJ1-2 TRBV14 NA TRBD1 CASSQVPGQNYGYTF TGTGCCAGCAGCCAAGTTCCGGGACAGAACTATGGCTACACCTTC
TRBJ2-7 TRBV5-1 NA NA CASSLAEEWQTYEQYF TGCGCCAGCAGCTTGGCCGAGGAGTGGCAAACCTACGAGCAGTACTTC
TRBJ1-1 TRBV5-1 NA NA CASSPWSASSTEAFF TGCGCCAGCAGCCCTTGGAGTGCCTCGAGTACTGAAGCTTTCTTT
TRBJ1-1 TRBV7-2 NA NA CASSFSGNTEAFF TGTGCCAGCAGCTTTTCTGGGAACACTGAAGCTTTCTTT
TRBJ2-5 TRBV30 NA TRBD2 CASTGTSGQETQYF TGTGCCTCGACCGGGACTAGCGGGCAAGAGACCCAGTACTTC
TRBJ2-7 TRBV19 NA TRBD1 CASSMRLGDRVSYEQYF TGTGCCAGTAGTATGAGACTGGGGGACAGGGTCTCCTACGAGCAGTACTTC
TRBJ1-6 TRBV30 once TRBD1 CAWSLTGFNSPLHF TGTGCCTGGAGTTTGACAGGGTTTAATTCACCCCTCCACTTT
TRBJ1-2 TRBV7-2 NA NA CASSLENGYTF TGTGCCAGCAGCTTAGAGAATGGCTACACCTTC
TRBJ1-1 TRBV10-3 NA TRBD1 CAISLGQGLNTEAFF TGTGCCATCAGCCTAGGACAGGGATTGAACACTGAAGCTTTCTTT
TRBJ2-3 TRBV7-2 NA NA CASSLGVQGTQYF TGTGCCAGCAGCTTAGGGGTCCAGGGTACGCAGTATTTT
TRBJ2-3 TRBV7-9 NA NA CASLFYRSDTQYF TGTGCCAGCCTGTTTTATCGGTCGGATACGCAGTATTTT
TRBJ1-1 TRBV5-1 NA NA CASSIPDGKNTEAFF TGCGCCAGCAGCATCCCGGACGGAAAGAACACTGAAGCTTTCTTT
TRBJ2-4 TRBV7-9 NA NA CASSLLETGPRDIQYF TGTGCCAGCAGCTTATTGGAAACAGGACCCCGGGACATTCAGTACTTC
TRBJ2-3 TRBV7-9 NA TRBD2 CASSLALRGVTDTQYF TGTGCCAGCAGCTTAGCTTTGCGGGGGGTCACAGATACGCAGTATTTT
TRBJ2-3 TRBV7-2 NA TRBD2 CASSQFASGSTDTQYF TGTGCCAGCAGCCAATTTGCTAGCGGGAGCACAGATACGCAGTATTTT
TRBJ1-2 TRBV10-3 NA TRBD1 CAAHTADRDYGYTF TGTGCCGCCCATACTGCGGACAGGGACTATGGCTACACCTTC
TRBJ2-5 TRBV6-1 NA NA CASSETGTSWETQYF TGTGCCAGCAGTGAAACAGGGACAAGCTGGGAGACCCAGTACTTC
TRBJ1-1 TRBV21-1 NA NA CASSKDSRGAETMNTEAFF TGTGCCAGCAGCAAAGACTCCCGGGGGGCGGAAACTATGAACACTGAAGCTTTCTTT
TRBJ2-5 TRBV20-1 NA NA CSASELETQYF TGCAGTGCTAGCGAGCTTGAGACCCAGTACTTC
TRBJ2-2 TRBV6-5 medium-sized NA CASSYGARVSGELFF TGTGCCAGCAGTTACGGGGCCAGGGTCTCCGGGGAGCTGTTTTTT
TRBJ1-2 TRBV5-6 NA NA CASSLDSSYGYTF TGTGCCAGCAGCTTGGACAGCTCCTATGGCTACACCTTC
TRBJ2-3 TRBV6-2/TRBV6-3 NA NA CASSYRSTDRTDTQYF TGTGCCAGCAGTTACCGCAGCACGGACCGCACAGATACGCAGTATTTT
TRBJ1-2 TRBV18 NA NA CASSEGSGRNYGYTF TGTGCCAGCTCTGAGGGTTCTGGGCGGAACTATGGCTACACCTTC
TRBJ1-2 TRBV7-9 NA TRBD1 CASSFGTGGVGYGYTF TGTGCCAGCAGCTTCGGGACAGGGGGCGTCGGCTATGGCTACACCTTC
TRBJ2-1 TRBV11-1 NA TRBD1 CASSQTGLMFF TGTGCCAGCAGCCAGACAGGGCTAATGTTCTTC
TRBJ2-5 TRBV27 NA TRBD1 CASSFDRGQETQYF TGTGCCAGCAGTTTCGACAGGGGGCAGGAGACCCAGTACTTC
TRBJ2-7 TRBV9 NA NA CASSVLGDWGYEQYF TGTGCCAGCAGCGTTCTGGGGGACTGGGGCTACGAGCAGTACTTC
TRBJ1-2 TRBV4-3 NA TRBD1 CASSQGTGRSNYGYTF TGCGCCAGCAGCCAAGGGACAGGTCGTTCTAACTATGGCTACACCTTC
TRBJ1-6 TRBV27 once TRBD1 CASSFDRTGNSPLHF TGTGCCAGCAGTTTTGATAGGACAGGGAATTCACCCCTCCACTTT
TRBJ2-5 TRBV6-5 NA TRBD1 CASRGWDRGKETQYF TGTGCCAGCAGGGGGTGGGACAGGGGAAAAGAGACCCAGTACTTC
TRBJ1-2 TRBV6-5 NA NA CASSYLPGTTGGYTF TGTGCCAGCAGTTACCTCCCAGGGACAACCGGAGGCTACACCTTC
TRBJ2-3 TRBV6-4 NA TRBD2 CASSDHGGAGDTQYF TGTGCCAGCAGTGACCACGGGGGGGCCGGAGATACGCAGTATTTT
TRBJ1-2 TRBV6-5 NA NA CASSTTGTNYGYTF TGTGCCAGCAGTACGACCGGGACTAACTATGGCTACACCTTC
TRBJ2-7 TRBV5-4 NA NA CASSLGGYEQYF TGTGCCAGCAGCTTGGGTGGGTACGAGCAGTACTTC
TRBJ2-5 TRBV27 once NA CASRMIGGGQQETQYF TGTGCCAGCAGGATGATAGGTGGGGGACAACAAGAGACCCAGTACTTC
TRBJ1-3 TRBV30 NA NA CAWRGESISGNTIYF TGTGCCTGGAGAGGGGAGTCTATCTCTGGAAACACCATATATTTT
TRBJ2-7 TRBV5-1 NA TRBD1 CASSLGSGGRDEQYF TGCGCCAGCAGCTTGGGGTCAGGGGGCAGGGACGAGCAGTACTTC
TRBJ1-3 TRBV18 NA NA CASSPRTEDTIYF TGTGCCAGCTCACCAAGGACAGAGGACACCATATATTTT
TRBJ2-3 TRBV7-2 NA NA CASSFEGGTTDTQYF TGTGCCAGCAGCTTTGAGGGGGGGACCACAGATACGCAGTATTTT
TRBJ1-6 TRBV9 few NA CASSPTLGYNSPLHF TGTGCCAGCAGCCCAACCCTAGGCTATAATTCACCCCTCCACTTT
TRBJ1-3 TRBV7-2 NA NA CASSLVWTGNTIYF TGTGCCAGCAGCTTAGTCTGGACCGGAAACACCATATATTTT
TRBJ1-3 TRBV5-8 NA TRBD1 CASTRDRKLSGNTIYF TGTGCCAGCACCCGGGACAGGAAACTCTCTGGAAACACCATATATTTT
TRBJ1-1 TRBV7-2 NA NA CASSPDLGRPEAFF TGTGCCAGCAGCCCGGACTTGGGTCGCCCTGAAGCTTTCTTT
TRBJ2-2 TRBV19 NA TRBD1 CASSRTGGAFIGELFF TGTGCCAGTAGCAGGACAGGGGGGGCGTTTATCGGGGAGCTGTTTTTT
TRBJ2-1 TRBV6-2/TRBV6-3 few TRBD2 CASSPQLAGAYNEQFF TGTGCCAGCAGCCCTCAGCTAGCGGGCGCCTACAATGAGCAGTTCTTC
TRBJ2-3 TRBV19 NA TRBD2 CASSFGLALSTDTQYF TGTGCCAGTAGTTTCGGACTAGCGCTGTCCACAGATACGCAGTATTTT
TRBJ1-2 TRBV5-1 NA NA CASSLVAGSNYGYTF TGCGCCAGCAGCTTGGTGGCGGGATCCAACTATGGCTACACCTTC
TRBJ1-2 TRBV30 NA NA CAWSGQEILGYTF TGTGCCTGGAGTGGACAGGAAATTCTTGGCTACACCTTC
TRBJ1-2 TRBV29-1 NA NA CSVGNQRDAYGYTF TGCAGCGTTGGGAACCAACGGGACGCTTATGGCTACACCTTC
TRBJ2-1 TRBV4-2 NA TRBD2 CASSQGAGAGGIHNEQFF TGTGCCAGCAGCCAAGGGGCCGGCGCGGGGGGGATCCACAATGAGCAGTTCTTC
TRBJ1-1 TRBV5-1 NA NA CASSLDRYTEAFF TGCGCCAGCAGCTTGGACAGGTACACTGAAGCTTTCTTT
TRBJ2-1 TRBV30 NA TRBD1 CAWSVQTGSNEQFF TGTGCCTGGAGTGTTCAGACAGGGAGCAATGAGCAGTTCTTC
TRBJ2-1 TRBV12-5 NA NA CASTDRSSYNEQFF TGTGCTAGTACAGACAGGAGCTCCTACAATGAGCAGTTCTTC
TRBJ2-6 TRBV7-3 NA NA CASSLFSGANVLTF TGTGCCAGCAGCTTATTTTCTGGGGCCAACGTCCTGACTTTC
TRBJ2-2 TRBV5-5 NA NA CASSLTGMQAGELFF TGTGCCAGCAGCTTGACGGGGATGCAGGCCGGGGAGCTGTTTTTT